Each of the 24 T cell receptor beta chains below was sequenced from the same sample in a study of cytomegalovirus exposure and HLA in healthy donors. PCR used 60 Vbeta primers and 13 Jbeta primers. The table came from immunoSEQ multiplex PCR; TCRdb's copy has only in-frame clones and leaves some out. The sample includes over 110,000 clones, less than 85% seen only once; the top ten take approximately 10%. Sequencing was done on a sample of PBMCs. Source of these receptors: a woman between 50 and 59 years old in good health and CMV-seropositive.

CDR3 DNA sequence: TGTGCCAGTAGTTCACGAGACGACAGGGGTGGGCACGAGCAGTACTTC. Amino acids: CASSSRDDRGGHEQYF. The gene calls are TRBV19 and TRBJ2-7; 8 bases map to TRBD1. Germline loops: CDR1 LNHDA, CDR2 SQIVND (reference sequence). Trimming took 5 bases from V and 5 from J; bases not matched to a gene: 14. The CDR3 contains 16 residues. Together with reference TRBV19 and TRBJ2-7, the CDR3 gives the full variable domain: DGGITQSPKYLFRKEGQNVTLSCEQNLNHDAMYWYRQDPGQGLRLIYYSQIVNDFQKGDIAEGYSVSREKKESFPLTVTSAQKNPTAFYLCASSSRDDRGGHEQYFGPGTRLTVT.

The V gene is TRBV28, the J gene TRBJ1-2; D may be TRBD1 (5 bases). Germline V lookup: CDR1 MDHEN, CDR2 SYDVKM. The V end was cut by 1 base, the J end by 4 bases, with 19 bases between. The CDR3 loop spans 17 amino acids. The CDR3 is CASSLYSGGDRGYGYTF. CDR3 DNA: TGTGCCAGCAGTTTATATTCGGGGGGGGACCGGGGCTATGGCTACACCTTC.

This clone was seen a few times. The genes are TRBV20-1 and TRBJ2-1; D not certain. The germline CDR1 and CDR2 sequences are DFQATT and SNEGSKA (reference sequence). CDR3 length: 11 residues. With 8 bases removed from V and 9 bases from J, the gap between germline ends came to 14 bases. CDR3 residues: CSPLRQAEQFF. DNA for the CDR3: TGCAGTCCCCTTAGGCAGGCTGAGCAGTTCTTC.

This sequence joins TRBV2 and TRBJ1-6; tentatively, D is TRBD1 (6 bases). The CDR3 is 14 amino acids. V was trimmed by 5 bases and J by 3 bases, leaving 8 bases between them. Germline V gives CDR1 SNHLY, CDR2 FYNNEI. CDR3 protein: CASSLDSYNSPLHF. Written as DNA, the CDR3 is TGTGCCAGCAGTCTGGACAGCTATAATTCACCCCTCCACTTT.

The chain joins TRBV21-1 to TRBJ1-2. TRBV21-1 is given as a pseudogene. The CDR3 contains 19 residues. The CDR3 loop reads CASSKGAGRLVLPNYGYTF. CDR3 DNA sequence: TGTGCCAGCAGCAAAGGGGCGGGAAGGCTCGTCCTCCCGAACTATGGCTACACCTTC.

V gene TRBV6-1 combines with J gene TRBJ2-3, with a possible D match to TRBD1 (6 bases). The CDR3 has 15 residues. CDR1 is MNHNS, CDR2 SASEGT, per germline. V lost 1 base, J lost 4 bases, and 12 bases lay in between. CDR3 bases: TGTGCCAGCAGTGAAGGGCAGGGGCGTCCAGATACGCAGTATTTT. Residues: CASSEGQGRPDTQYF.

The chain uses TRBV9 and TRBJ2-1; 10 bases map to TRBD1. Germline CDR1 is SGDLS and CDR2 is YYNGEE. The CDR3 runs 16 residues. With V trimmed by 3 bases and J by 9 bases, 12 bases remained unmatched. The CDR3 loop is CASSEGRGGQGSEQFF. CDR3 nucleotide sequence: TGTGCCAGCAGCGAGGGTCGTGGGGGACAGGGGTCTGAGCAGTTCTTC.

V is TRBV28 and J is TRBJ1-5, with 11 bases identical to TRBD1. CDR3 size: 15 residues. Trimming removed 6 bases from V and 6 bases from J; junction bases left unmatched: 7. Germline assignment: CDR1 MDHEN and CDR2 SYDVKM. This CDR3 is CASSFPGTGGQPQHF. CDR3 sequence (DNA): TGTGCCAGCAGCTTCCCCGGGACAGGGGGTCAGCCCCAGCATTTT.

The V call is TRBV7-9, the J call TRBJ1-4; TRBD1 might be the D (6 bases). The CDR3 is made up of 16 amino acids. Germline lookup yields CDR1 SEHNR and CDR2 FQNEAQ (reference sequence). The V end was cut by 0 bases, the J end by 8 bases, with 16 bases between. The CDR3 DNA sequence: TGTGCCAGCAGCTTAGCCCAGGGGCCCAAGTACGAAAAACTGTTTTTT. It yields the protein CASSLAQGPKYEKLFF.

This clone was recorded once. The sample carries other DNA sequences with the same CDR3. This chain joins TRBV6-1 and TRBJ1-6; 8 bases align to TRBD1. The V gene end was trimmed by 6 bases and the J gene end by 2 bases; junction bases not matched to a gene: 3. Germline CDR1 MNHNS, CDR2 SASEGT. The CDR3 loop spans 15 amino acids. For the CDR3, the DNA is TGTGCCAGCAGCCGGGGACAGGCCTATAATTCACCCCTCCACTTT. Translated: CASSRGQAYNSPLHF.

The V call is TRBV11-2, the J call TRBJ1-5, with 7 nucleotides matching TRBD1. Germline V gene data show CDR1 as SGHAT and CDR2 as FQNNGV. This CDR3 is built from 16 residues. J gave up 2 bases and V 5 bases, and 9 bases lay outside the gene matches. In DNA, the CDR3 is TGTGCCAGCAGCGAGAACAGGGGTCGGGGCAATCAGCCCCAGCATTTT. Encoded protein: CASSENRGRGNQPQHF. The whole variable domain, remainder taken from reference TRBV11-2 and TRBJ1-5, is EAGVAQSPRYKIIEKRQSVAFWCNPISGHATLYWYQQILGQGPKLLIQFQNNGVVDDSQLPKDRFSAERLKGVDSTLKIQPAKLEDSAVYLCASSENRGRGNQPQHFGDGTRLSIL.

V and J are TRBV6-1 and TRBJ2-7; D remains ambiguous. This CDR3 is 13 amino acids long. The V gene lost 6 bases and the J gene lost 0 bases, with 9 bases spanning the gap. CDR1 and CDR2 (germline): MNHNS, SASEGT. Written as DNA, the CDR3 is TGTGCCAGCAGCGGCAGGTACTCCTACGAGCAGTACTTC. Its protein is CASSGRYSYEQYF.

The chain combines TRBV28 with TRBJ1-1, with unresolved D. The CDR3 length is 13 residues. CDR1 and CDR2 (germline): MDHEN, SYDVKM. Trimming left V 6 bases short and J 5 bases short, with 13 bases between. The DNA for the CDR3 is TGTGCCAGCAGCCAAATGGAGGGTACTGAAGCTTTCTTT. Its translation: CASSQMEGTEAFF.

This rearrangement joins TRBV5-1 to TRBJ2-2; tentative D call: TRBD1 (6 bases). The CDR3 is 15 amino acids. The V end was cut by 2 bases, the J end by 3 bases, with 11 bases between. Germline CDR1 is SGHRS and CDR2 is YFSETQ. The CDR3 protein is CASSLRGTDTGELFF. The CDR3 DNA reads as TGCGCCAGCAGCTTAAGGGGGACCGACACCGGGGAGCTGTTTTTT.

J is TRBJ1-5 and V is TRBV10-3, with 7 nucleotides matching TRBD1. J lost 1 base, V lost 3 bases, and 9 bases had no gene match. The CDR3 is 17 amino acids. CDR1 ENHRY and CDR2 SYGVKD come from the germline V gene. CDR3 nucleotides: TGTGCCATCAGTGACGGGACAGCTATGGGGAGCAATCAGCCCCAGCATTTT. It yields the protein CAISDGTAMGSNQPQHF.

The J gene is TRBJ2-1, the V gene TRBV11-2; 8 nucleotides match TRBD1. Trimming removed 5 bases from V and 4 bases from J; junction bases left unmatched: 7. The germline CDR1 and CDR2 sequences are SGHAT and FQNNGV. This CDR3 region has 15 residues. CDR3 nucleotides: TGTGCCAGCAGCCAGCCAGGGGGCGGGTACAATGAGCAGTTCTTC. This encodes CASSQPGGGYNEQFF.

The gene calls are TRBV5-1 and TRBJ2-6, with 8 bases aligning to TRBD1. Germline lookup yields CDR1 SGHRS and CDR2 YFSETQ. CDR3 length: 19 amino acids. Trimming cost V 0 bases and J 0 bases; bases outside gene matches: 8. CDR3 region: CASSLVGAGGLSGANVLTF. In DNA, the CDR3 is TGCGCCAGCAGCTTGGTCGGGGCAGGGGGCCTCTCTGGGGCCAACGTCCTGACTTTC. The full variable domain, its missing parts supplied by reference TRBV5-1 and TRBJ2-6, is KAGVTQTPRYLIKTRGQQVTLSCSPISGHRSVSWYQQTPGQGLQFLFEYFSETQRNKGNFPGRFSGRQFSNSRSEMNVSTLELGDSALYLCASSLVGAGGLSGANVLTFGAGSRLTVL.

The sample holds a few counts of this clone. CDR3 sequence: CASSPRISYNEQFF. The CDR3 nucleotides read TGTGCCAGCAGCCCTAGGATCTCCTACAATGAGCAGTTCTTC. The V call is TRBV14, the J call TRBJ2-1; D uncertain. V gave up 4 bases and J gave up 0 bases, with 7 bases separating them. Germline CDR1 SGHDN, CDR2 FVKESK. This CDR3 region has 14 residues.

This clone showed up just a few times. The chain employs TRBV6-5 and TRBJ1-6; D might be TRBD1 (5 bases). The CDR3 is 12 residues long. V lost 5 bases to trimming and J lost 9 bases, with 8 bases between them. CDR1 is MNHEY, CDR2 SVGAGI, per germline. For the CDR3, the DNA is TGTGCCAGCAGTGACGGGGGTTCACCCCTCCACTTT. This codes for CASSDGGSPLHF.

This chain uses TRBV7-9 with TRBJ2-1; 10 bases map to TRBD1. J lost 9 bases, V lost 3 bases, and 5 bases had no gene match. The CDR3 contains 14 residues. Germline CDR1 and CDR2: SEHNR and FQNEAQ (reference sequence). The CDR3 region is CASSFGQGVVEQFF. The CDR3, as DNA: TGTGCCAGCAGCTTCGGACAGGGGGTTGTTGAGCAGTTCTTC.

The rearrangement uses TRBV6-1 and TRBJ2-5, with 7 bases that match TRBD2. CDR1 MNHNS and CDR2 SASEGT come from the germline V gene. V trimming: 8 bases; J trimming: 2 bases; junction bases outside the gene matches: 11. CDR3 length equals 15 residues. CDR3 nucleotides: TGTGCCAGCGCCCGATTGGGGGGGATACAAGAGACCCAGTACTTC. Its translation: CASARLGGIQETQYF.

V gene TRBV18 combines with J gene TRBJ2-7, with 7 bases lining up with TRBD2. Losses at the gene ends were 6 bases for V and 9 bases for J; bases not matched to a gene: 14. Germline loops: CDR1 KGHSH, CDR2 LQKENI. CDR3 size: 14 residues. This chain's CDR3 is CASSATSRYTLQYF. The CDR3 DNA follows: TGTGCCAGCTCCGCGACTAGCCGGTATACGCTGCAGTACTTC.

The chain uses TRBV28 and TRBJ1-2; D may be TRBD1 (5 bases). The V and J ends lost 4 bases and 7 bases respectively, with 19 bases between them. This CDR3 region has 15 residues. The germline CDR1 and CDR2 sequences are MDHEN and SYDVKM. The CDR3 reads CASSYFLTGPVGYTF. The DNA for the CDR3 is TGTGCCAGCAGTTACTTCCTTACAGGACCCGTTGGCTACACCTTC.

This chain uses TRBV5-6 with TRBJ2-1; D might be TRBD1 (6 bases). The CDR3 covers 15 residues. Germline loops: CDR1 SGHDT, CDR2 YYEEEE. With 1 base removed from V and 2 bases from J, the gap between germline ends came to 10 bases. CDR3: CASSLWAGAYNEQFF. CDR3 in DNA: TGTGCCAGCAGCTTGTGGGCAGGGGCCTACAATGAGCAGTTCTTC.